Sequencing of this TCR beta chain was carried out in a study of control samples from healthy donors and cancer patients. TCRdb's table, derived via immunoSEQ multiplex PCR, lists solely in-frame clones and lacks some. The table shows roughly 69,000 clones, with approximately 89% occurring only once. This CDR3 is built from 13 residues. CDR1 is LGHDT, CDR2 YNNKEL, per germline (reference sequence). The trim removed 4 bases at V and 4 bases at J, leaving 2 bases unmatched. What was sequenced was PBMCs. The clonotype was recovered from a woman between 50 and 59 years old with head and neck cancer. V usage is TRBV3-1 (or the pseudogene TRBV3-2) and J usage is TRBJ2-3, with 7 bases matching TRBD1. CDR3 sequence reads: CASSRQGSDTQYF. CDR3 in DNA: TGTGCCAGCAGCCGACAGGGCTCAGATACGCAGTATTTT.